These 4 T cell receptor beta chains originate from one sample sequenced in a study of PD-1 blockade in classical Hodgkin lymphoma. The method was immunoSEQ multiplex PCR; TCRdb's version includes in-frame clones alone and lacks a portion of them. The data show 20,000 to 30,000 clones, about 90% seen once. Time point of the sample: newly diagnosed, previously untreated cHL patient sample. Using magnetic negative selection, the CD4+ T cells were separated out of thawed PBMCs. The sequencing sample was made of CD4+ T cells from blood. These receptors originate from a human donor with classical Hodgkin lymphoma.

V and J are TRBV2 and TRBJ2-2; D not certain. Trimming cost V 2 bases and J 1 base, with 8 bases left between them. The CDR3 runs to 15 residues. The V gene's germline CDR1 is SNHLY and CDR2 FYNNEI. CDR3 residues: CASSELPWNTGELFF. The CDR3, as DNA: TGTGCCAGCAGTGAACTGCCGTGGAACACCGGGGAGCTGTTTTTT.

This chain connects TRBV7-2 to TRBJ2-7; possibly TRBD2 for D (5 bases). The germline gives CDR1 SGHTA, CDR2 FQGNSA. Trimming took off 5 bases at V and 4 bases at J, with 12 bases between the two ends. The CDR3 extends over 13 amino acids. CDR3 in amino acids: CASSPASGYEQYF. As DNA, the CDR3 is TGTGCCAGCAGCCCAGCATCGGGGTACGAGCAGTACTTC.

The V and J genes are TRBV2 and TRBJ1-5; possibly TRBD1 for D (5 bases). V lost 1 base, J lost 2 bases, and 9 bases lay in between. Germline V gene lookup returns CDR1 SNHLY and CDR2 FYNNEI. The CDR3 spans 15 residues. The CDR3 DNA follows: TGTGCCAGCAGTGAAGGAGGGGTGGGCAATCAGCCCCAGCATTTT. Translated, it gives CASSEGGVGNQPQHF.

The V gene is TRBV4-1, the J gene TRBJ1-1; a possible D gene is TRBD1 (6 bases). The CDR3 has 17 amino acids. Per germline, CDR1 MGHRA and CDR2 YSYEKL. V was pared by 1 base and J by 8 bases, with 23 bases between. CDR3 sequence (DNA): TGCGCCAGCAGCCAAGTGCGATTGGGAGGGGGACGCCTGGAAGCTTTCTTT. This sequence encodes CASSQVRLGGGRLEAFF.